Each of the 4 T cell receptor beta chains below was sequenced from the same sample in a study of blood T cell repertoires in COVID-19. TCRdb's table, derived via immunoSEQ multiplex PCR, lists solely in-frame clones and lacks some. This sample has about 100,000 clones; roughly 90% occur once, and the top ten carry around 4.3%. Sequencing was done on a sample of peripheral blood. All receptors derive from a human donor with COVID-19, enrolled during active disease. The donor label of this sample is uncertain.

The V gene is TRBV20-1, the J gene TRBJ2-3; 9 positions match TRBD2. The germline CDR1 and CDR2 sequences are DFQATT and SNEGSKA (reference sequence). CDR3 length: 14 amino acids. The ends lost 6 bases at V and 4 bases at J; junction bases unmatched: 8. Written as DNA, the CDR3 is TGCAGTGCCAGTACTAGCGGGCGCCCAGATACGCAGTATTTT. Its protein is CSASTSGRPDTQYF.

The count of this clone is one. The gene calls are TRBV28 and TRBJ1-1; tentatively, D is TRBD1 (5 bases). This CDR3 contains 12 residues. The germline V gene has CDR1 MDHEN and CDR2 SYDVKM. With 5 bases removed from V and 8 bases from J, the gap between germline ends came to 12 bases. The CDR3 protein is CASSTGGNEAFF. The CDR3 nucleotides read TGTGCCAGCAGTACGGGGGGGAACGAAGCTTTCTTT.

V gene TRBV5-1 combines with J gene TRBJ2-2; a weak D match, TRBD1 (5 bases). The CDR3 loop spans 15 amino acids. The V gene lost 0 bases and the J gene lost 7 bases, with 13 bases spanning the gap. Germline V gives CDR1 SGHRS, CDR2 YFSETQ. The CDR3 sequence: CASSLATVDGGELFF. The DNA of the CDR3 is TGCGCCAGCAGCTTGGCGACAGTAGATGGCGGGGAGCTGTTTTTT.

CDR3 residues: CASRLAPNTGELFF. DNA of the CDR3: TGCGCCAGCCGACTAGCGCCGAACACCGGGGAGCTGTTTTTT. The chain uses TRBV5-1 and TRBJ2-2; 8 bases agree with TRBD2. With V trimmed by 7 bases and J by 0 bases, 2 bases remained unmatched. Germline lookup yields CDR1 SGHRS and CDR2 YFSETQ. CDR3 length: 14 residues.